The following is a T cell receptor (beta chain) sequence with its context. This record comes from a study of cytomegalovirus exposure and HLA in healthy donors. The PCR contained 60 Vbeta and 13 Jbeta primers. The data were produced by immunoSEQ multiplex PCR, yet TCRdb's version contains in-frame clones alone and is incomplete. The sample gives about 55,000 clones, 70% to 80% of which show up once; 1.4% to 1.5% is in the top ten. This CDR3 region has 14 residues. Germline loops: CDR1 SGHRS, CDR2 YFSETQ. The ends were cut back, 0 bases at V and 3 bases at J, with 6 bases in the middle. The sequence was collected from a female donor in good health and CMV-seronegative. Material: PBMCs. J is TRBJ2-2 and V is TRBV5-1; D unclear. Here the CDR3 DNA reads TGCGCCAGCAGCTTGGCCTTAGACACCGGGGAGCTGTTTTTT. The encoded protein is CASSLALDTGELFF.